The 30 T cell receptor beta chains presented below share a single source sample, sequenced in a study of cytomegalovirus exposure and HLA in healthy donors. PCR involved 60 Vbeta and 13 Jbeta primers. TCRdb keeps only in-frame clones here, not all; method: immunoSEQ multiplex PCR. Among approximately 190,000 clones listed, around 80% were seen once. What was sequenced was PBMCs. The receptors come from a man aged 35 to 55 in good health and CMV-seropositive.

This chain uses TRBV5-1 with TRBJ1-1, with D perhaps TRBD1 (6 bases). The germline CDR1 and CDR2 sequences are SGHRS and YFSETQ. Trimming cost V 0 bases and J 4 bases, with 13 bases left between them. The CDR3 covers 15 residues. The CDR3 coding sequence is TGCGCCAGCAGCTTGGGTGGGGGCTTGGGCACTGAAGCTTTCTTT. This translates into CASSLGGGLGTEAFF.

This sequence joins TRBV7-9 and TRBJ1-5, with a tentative D call TRBD1 (6 bases). This CDR3 spans 12 amino acids. Trimming removed 5 bases at V and 6 bases at J, with 8 bases between. The V gene's germline CDR1 is SEHNR and CDR2 FQNEAQ (reference sequence). The CDR3 spells CASSQGIQPQHF. The CDR3 DNA reads TGTGCCAGCAGCCAGGGGATTCAGCCCCAGCATTTT.

This clone was recorded once. V gene TRBV7-2 combines with J gene TRBJ2-3; D perhaps matches TRBD2 (5 bases). CDR1 SGHTA and CDR2 FQGNSA come from the germline V gene. The length of the CDR3 is 17 residues. V shed 3 bases and J shed 1 base, with 17 bases lying between them. CDR3 bases: TGTGCCAGCAGCTTTTCGGCGTGGAGCGGACGCACAGATACGCAGTATTTT. This encodes CASSFSAWSGRTDTQYF.

This CDR3 reads CASRETANYGYTF. The CDR3 nucleotides are TGCGCCAGCAGAGAGACAGCCAACTATGGCTACACCTTC. V is TRBV10-2 and J is TRBJ1-2; tentatively, D is TRBD1 (5 bases). CDR1 and CDR2 from the germline V gene are WSHSY and SAAADI. CDR3 size: 13 residues. V gave up 6 bases and J gave up 2 bases, with 10 bases separating them.

This chain joins TRBV5-6 and TRBJ2-4; D possibly corresponds to TRBD2 (6 bases). V dropped 3 bases and J dropped 6 bases, with 13 bases sitting between them. The CDR3 runs to 14 residues. CDR1 is SGHDT and CDR2 is YYEEEE in the germline V gene. The CDR3 spells CASSYRERLNIQYF. The CDR3, as DNA: TGTGCCAGCAGCTACCGGGAGAGGTTAAACATTCAGTACTTC.

The chain links TRBV19 to TRBJ2-7; 8 bases agree with TRBD2. The CDR3 is 15 amino acids. V shed 3 bases and J 2 bases; nucleotides not matched to a gene: 6. Germline-derived CDR1 and CDR2 are LNHDA and SQIVND (reference sequence). The CDR3 DNA is TGTGCCAGTAGTATGCCGGGACTAGAGACCTACGAGCAGTACTTC. Its protein is CASSMPGLETYEQYF.

This chain joins TRBV9 and TRBJ2-1; D is possibly TRBD2 (6 bases). V was clipped by 2 bases and J by 4 bases, with 19 bases between them. CDR3 length equals 17 residues. The germline V gene has CDR1 SGDLS and CDR2 YYNGEE. The CDR3 coding sequence is TGTGCCAGCAGCGTTGGAGGGCACAGCGGAGCTTACAATGAGCAGTTCTTC. Translated, it gives CASSVGGHSGAYNEQFF.

The CDR3 reads CSADNLEQFF. CDR3 bases: TGCAGCGCGGACAACTTGGAGCAGTTCTTC. The rearrangement links TRBV29-1 to TRBJ2-1; weak D call: TRBD1 (5 bases). CDR3 length: 10 residues. Germline V gives CDR1 SQVTM, CDR2 ANQGSEA. V was cut by 7 bases and J by 10 bases, with 11 bases left in between.

V gene TRBV11-3 combines with J gene TRBJ2-1; 9 bases are shared with TRBD1. The length of the CDR3 is 14 residues. J gave up 9 bases and V 6 bases, and 9 bases lay outside the gene matches. Germline V CDR1 and CDR2: SGHNT, YENEEA. The CDR3 nucleotides read TGTGCCAGCAGTCCGGGACAGGGTTTTAGTGAGCAGTTCTTC. Translated, it gives CASSPGQGFSEQFF. Looking up the rest from reference TRBV11-3 and TRBJ2-1 gives the full variable domain: EAGVVQSPRYKIIEKKQPVAFWCNPISGHNTLYWYLQNLGQGPELLIRYENEEAVDDSQLPKDRFSAERLKGVDSTLKIQPAELGDSAVYLCASSPGQGFSEQFFGPGTRLTVL.

V is TRBV5-6 and J is TRBJ1-2, with TRBD1 identical over 8 bases. V gave up 4 bases and J gave up 6 bases; unmatched junction bases: 2. Germline V gene data show CDR1 as SGHDT and CDR2 as YYEEEE. The CDR3 is made up of 12 amino acids. CDR3 nucleotides: TGTGCCAGCAGCCTGGGACAGGATGGCTACACCTTC. Residues: CASSLGQDGYTF.

V gene TRBV28 combines with J gene TRBJ2-7, with D possibly TRBD2 on 6 matching bases. The CDR3 totals 14 residues. CDR1 and CDR2 (germline): MDHEN, SYDVKM. V gave up 4 bases and J gave up 3 bases, with 13 bases separating them. The CDR3 DNA sequence: TGTGCCAGCAGTTCCCCTACTAGCAGCTACGAGCAGTACTTC. Amino acid sequence: CASSSPTSSYEQYF.

This chain connects TRBV15 to TRBJ1-1, with D unresolved. Germline values: CDR1 LNHNV, CDR2 YYDKDF (reference sequence). There are 13 residues in the CDR3. Trimming took 8 bases from V and 1 from J, leaving 11 bases between them. The CDR3 DNA reads as TGTGCCACCTCGGTTCCGGGGAACACTGAAGCTTTCTTT. This encodes CATSVPGNTEAFF.

The V call is TRBV19, the J call TRBJ2-1, with D hard to call. V lost 7 bases, J lost 7 bases, and 17 bases lay in between. Germline lookup yields CDR1 LNHDA and CDR2 SQIVND (reference sequence). This CDR3 has 14 amino acids. The CDR3 coding sequence is TGTGCCAGTAATGAAGTTCCCTTAGCAAATGAGCAGTTCTTC. It specifies CASNEVPLANEQFF.

The chain is built from TRBV6-6 and TRBJ1-1; TRBD1 is a possible D gene (6 bases). Trimming removed 7 bases from V and 2 bases from J, with 17 bases in between. The CDR3 sequence is 15 residues long. Germline V gene sequence: CDR1 MNHNY, CDR2 SVGAGI (reference sequence). This CDR3 is CASTVTGLTNTEAFF. CDR3 in DNA: TGTGCCAGCACCGTTACAGGGCTCACAAACACTGAAGCTTTCTTT.

The chain recombines TRBV7-9 with TRBJ2-1; no reliable D call. The V gene lost 11 bases and the J gene lost 0 bases, with 5 bases spanning the gap. This CDR3 has 11 residues. In germline, CDR1 is SEHNR, CDR2 FQNEAQ (reference sequence). CDR3 in amino acids: CAGDSYNEQFF. CDR3 DNA: TGTGCCGGAGACTCCTACAATGAGCAGTTCTTC.

This chain uses TRBV28 with TRBJ1-1, with no clear D. This CDR3 has 15 amino acids. Germline CDR1 MDHEN, CDR2 SYDVKM. V dropped 4 bases and J dropped 0 bases, with 12 bases sitting between them. The CDR3 sequence is CASSYYPGMNTEAFF. CDR3 DNA: TGTGCCAGCAGTTATTACCCGGGGATGAACACTGAAGCTTTCTTT.

This chain connects TRBV7-8 to TRBJ2-7; D is uncertain. The CDR3 covers 13 residues. V was clipped by 7 bases and J by 2 bases, with 12 bases between them. Germline lookup yields CDR1 SGHVS and CDR2 FQNEAQ. CDR3 residues: CASNSKQAYEQYF. In DNA form, the CDR3 reads TGTGCCAGCAACTCAAAGCAGGCCTACGAGCAGTACTTC.

The chain couples TRBV5-1 to TRBJ2-3, with D perhaps matching TRBD2 (5 bases). Germline V CDR1 and CDR2: SGHRS, YFSETQ. V shed 7 bases and J shed 0 bases, with 15 bases lying between them. The CDR3 loop spans 15 amino acids. The CDR3 sequence is CASGSREPSTDTQYF. As DNA, the CDR3 is TGCGCCAGCGGCTCAAGGGAGCCTAGCACAGATACGCAGTATTTT.

V gene TRBV4-1 combines with J gene TRBJ1-5; no clear D. CDR1 and CDR2 (germline): MGHRA, YSYEKL. V lost 0 bases and J lost 3, with 12 bases in between. This CDR3 is built from 16 residues. CDR3 nucleotide sequence: TGCGCCAGCAGCCAAGATCCCCCGGGGTCCAATCAGCCCCAGCATTTT. The encoded protein is CASSQDPPGSNQPQHF.

This clone was observed a single time. This sequence joins TRBV9 and TRBJ1-1; TRBD1 might be the D (5 bases). Germline values: CDR1 SGDLS, CDR2 YYNGEE. Trimming removed 3 bases from V and 0 bases from J, with 21 bases in between. This CDR3 is built from 18 residues. The chain's CDR3 is CASSAAGYSRVLNTEAFF. Written as DNA, the CDR3 is TGTGCCAGCAGCGCAGCGGGGTATAGCAGGGTTCTGAACACTGAAGCTTTCTTT.

This clone was picked up a small number of times. As DNA, the CDR3 is TGTGCCAGCAGTACTATAGGCCGGCCGGGGGAGCAGTACTTC. This codes for CASSTIGRPGEQYF. The chain couples TRBV6-5 to TRBJ2-7; possibly TRBD2 for D (5 bases). Trimming stripped 5 bases from V and 7 bases from J, with 18 bases between. CDR1 and CDR2 (germline): MNHEY, SVGAGI. The CDR3 runs 14 residues.

The chain employs TRBV7-8 and TRBJ2-7; TRBD1 is a possible D gene (5 bases). The CDR3 extends over 13 amino acids. CDR1 is SGHVS, CDR2 FQNEAQ, per germline. Trimming pared 3 bases from V and 2 bases from J, leaving 8 bases between. The CDR3 here is CASSFTRAYEQYF. The CDR3 coding sequence is TGTGCCAGCAGCTTCACCAGGGCCTACGAGCAGTACTTC.

This clone was detected only once. The chain's CDR3 is CASRDRQEPQETQYF. The CDR3 nucleotides read TGTGCCAGCAGGGATCGACAGGAGCCTCAAGAGACCCAGTACTTC. This chain links TRBV2 with TRBJ2-5; maybe TRBD1 (6 bases). The CDR3 totals 15 residues. Germline CDR1 and CDR2: SNHLY and FYNNEI. The V end lost 6 bases, the J end lost 2 bases, and 16 bases lay between the germline ends.

This clone was seen a handful of times. The chain employs TRBV27 and TRBJ1-4; tentatively, D is TRBD1 (6 bases). This CDR3 spans 16 amino acids. CDR1 and CDR2 (germline): MNHEY, SMNVEV (reference sequence). V was pared by 3 bases and J by 1 base, with 12 bases between. The CDR3 DNA sequence: TGTGCCAGCAGTTTCGACCCCAGGGGAACTAATGAAAAACTGTTTTTT. Translated: CASSFDPRGTNEKLFF. Complete variable domain (other parts from reference TRBV27 and TRBJ1-4): EAQVTQNPRYLITVTGKKLTVTCSQNMNHEYMSWYRQDPGLGLRQIYYSMNVEVTDKGDVPEGYKVSRKEKRNFPLILESPSPNQTSLYFCASSFDPRGTNEKLFFGSGTQLSVL.

The chain recombines TRBV5-1 with TRBJ2-3; the D gene is possibly TRBD1 (6 bases). CDR3 length: 14 amino acids. Germline CDR1 is SGHRS and CDR2 is YFSETQ. V lost 0 bases and J 6 bases, leaving 11 bases between the germline ends. DNA of the CDR3: TGCGCCAGCAGCTTGGGAGGACAGTTGGATACGCAGTATTTT. Its translation is CASSLGGQLDTQYF.

The chain uses TRBV29-1 and TRBJ2-4; 7 positions agree with TRBD1. V gave up 6 bases and J gave up 2 bases; unmatched junction bases: 7. The CDR3 is 14 residues long. Germline CDR1 reads SQVTM; CDR2 reads ANQGSEA. As DNA, the CDR3 is TGCAGCGTCCGGGACAGCAGATCCAAAAACATTCAGTACTTC. Protein sequence: CSVRDSRSKNIQYF.

This sequence joins TRBV27 and TRBJ1-5; D unclear. The length of the CDR3 is 13 residues. Germline CDR1 reads MNHEY; CDR2 reads SMNVEV (reference sequence). With 3 bases removed from V and 7 bases from J, the gap between germline ends came to 10 bases. CDR3 region: CASSLGIRQPQHF. The CDR3 DNA reads TGTGCCAGCAGTTTGGGCATTAGGCAGCCCCAGCATTTT.

The J gene is TRBJ2-3, the V gene TRBV30, with unresolved D. CDR3 size: 12 residues. Trimming shortened V by 4 bases and J by 2 bases, and 7 bases separated the two germline ends. Germline assignment: CDR1 GTSNPN and CDR2 SVGIG (reference sequence). The CDR3 nucleotides are TGTGCCTGGAAAGGAGACACAGATACGCAGTATTTT. Translated, it gives CAWKGDTDTQYF.

V usage is TRBV25-1 and J usage is TRBJ2-7; the match to TRBD1 covers 8 bases. CDR1 and CDR2 (germline): MGHDK, SYGVNS. The CDR3 spans 13 residues. The V and J ends lost 3 bases and 4 bases, in that order; junction bases with no gene match: 2. The CDR3 here is CASSDRGLYEQYF. The CDR3 DNA reads as TGTGCCAGCAGTGACAGGGGGCTATACGAGCAGTACTTC.

The V gene is TRBV2, the J gene TRBJ1-1; perhaps TRBD1 as D (6 bases). CDR1 is SNHLY, CDR2 FYNNEI, per germline. V dropped 4 bases and J dropped 3 bases, with 12 bases sitting between them. The CDR3 contains 14 residues. The CDR3 DNA reads as TGTGCCAGCAGTGTTGTACAGGGTGACACTGAAGCTTTCTTT. Translation gives CASSVVQGDTEAFF.